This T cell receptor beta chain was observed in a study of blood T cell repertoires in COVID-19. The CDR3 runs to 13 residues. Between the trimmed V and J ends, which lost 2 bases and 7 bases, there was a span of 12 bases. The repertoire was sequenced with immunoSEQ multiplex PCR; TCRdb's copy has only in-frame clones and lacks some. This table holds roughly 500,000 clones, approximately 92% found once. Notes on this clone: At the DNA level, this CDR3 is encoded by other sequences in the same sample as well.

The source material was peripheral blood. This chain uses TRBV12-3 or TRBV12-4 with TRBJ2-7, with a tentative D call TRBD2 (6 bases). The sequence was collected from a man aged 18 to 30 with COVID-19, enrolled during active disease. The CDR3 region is CASSLTSRGEQYF. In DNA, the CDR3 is TGTGCCAGCAGTTTAACTAGCCGGGGTGAGCAGTACTTC.